The clone carrying this TCR delta chain was observed a handful of times. V gave up 3 bases and J gave up 5 bases; unmatched junction bases: 22. The germline V gene encodes CDR1 NSMFDY and CDR2 ISSIKDK. The CDR3 sequence is 20 residues long. TCRdb repeated clone calling on the RT-PCR reads with CATT. The sample carries 2,100 or so delta-chain clones, 30% to 35% recorded once. These data are taken from a study of gamma-delta T cells after stem cell transplantation. The chain recombines TRAV29/DV5 with TRDJ1; 13 bases are a match to TRDD3. Specimen: gamma-delta T cells. The sequence derives from a human donor. It is not recorded whose cells these are; they may come from a transplant donor. The CDR3 DNA reads as TGTGCAGCAAAACGGAGAGACGAAGTACTGGGGGATACGCTTCGTGATAAACTCATCTTT. This codes for CAAKRRDEVLGDTLRDKLIF.